The present TCR beta chain was sequenced within a study of blood T cell repertoires in COVID-19. About the research overall: In each case, the material was cDNA or gDNA derived from T cells, B-cell-depleted T cells, or PBMCs.

In the source study's methods: Counts of nucleated cells, estimated from reference gene primer amplification, were obtained. Profiled with immunoSEQ multiplex PCR; TCRdb holds only in-frame clones, not every one. D and trimming come from the DNA, and the V and J calls and clone size come from that table. The table lists over 200,000 clones, approximately 90% of them singletons. As to this clone: This sample also contains other DNA sequences that code for the same CDR3.

V shed 5 bases and J shed 1 base, with 11 bases lying between them. Germline CDR1 is MNHEY and CDR2 is SVGAGI. The CDR3 is 14 residues long. This sequence joins TRBV6-5 and TRBJ1-1, with TRBD1 as a possible D gene (6 bases). This sequence was found in a man in his forties with acute or convalescent COVID-19. The sample was peripheral blood. CDR3 amino acids: CASSLQGWNTEAFF. CDR3 DNA sequence: TGTGCCAGCAGTCTACAGGGCTGGAACACTGAAGCTTTCTTT.